These T cell receptor beta chains were read from a single sample in a study of OX40 agonist ivuxolimab in advanced cancers. Sequenced by immunoSEQ multiplex PCR; TCRdb stores in-frame clones only, minus some. The sample has about 23,000 clones, less than 90% seen once. The sample was CD4+ or CD8+ T cells sorted from blood, taken in a trial of the OX40 agonist ivuxolimab. Every receptor here comes from an adult with an advanced solid tumor such as melanoma, head and neck, liver or kidney cancer. Each CDR3 is given without its conserved first and last residue. The order of the fields is clone size, V gene, CDR3 protein. For some rows the clone size is stated as once, few or many, or as a class when expanded; others skip it.

NA | TRBV14 | ASSHLQGPSSYEQY
NA | TRBV6-5 | ASSYSKEGTEAF
NA | TRBV11-1 | ASSTTTGAGETQY
NA | TRBV29-1 | SVEDRGELSNVLT
NA | TRBV12-2 | ASRLALQGTKETQY
NA | TRBV27 | ASTRGTSGGYNEQF
NA | TRBV4-3 | ASSQHSGVNTGELF
NA | TRBV9 | ASSVARQGARTGELF
NA | TRBV9 | ASSVEGTLIQETQY
once | TRBV4-3 | ASSQDGTLVTEAF
few | TRBV4-2 | ASSQDGGGQVMQY
NA | TRBV9 | ASSPWTSGGGYTDTQY
NA | TRBV4-3 | ASSQVALAGHEQY
NA | TRBV2 | ASSEAPGTGDNEKLF
once | TRBV13 | ASSLALAGYEQY
NA | TRBV6-1 | ASSVVDGANVLT
NA | TRBV5-6 | ASSLGYSQETQY
NA | TRBV6-5 | ASSSTDSIRNSPLH
few | TRBV15 | ATSRVRTDFYGYT
NA | TRBV13 | ASSLGGGGLTDEQF
NA | TRBV9 | ASSDTGAGANVLT
NA | TRBV4-2 | ASSQPTSVPGELF
NA | TRBV7-2 | ASSLEWYRGYT
NA | TRBV2 | ASSEWAATNEKLF
NA | TRBV27 | ASTGGSEQY
NA | TRBV27 | ASSLSTTGELF
NA | TRBV7-2 | ASSPLGGGGETQY
NA | TRBV2 | ASSGDGSNQPQH
NA | TRBV13 | ASSLGYGYT
NA | TRBV6-6 | ASSYAPTGDGYT
NA | TRBV27 | ASSPTGANTEAF
NA | TRBV2 | ASSEALAGGGELF
NA | TRBV18 | ASSPSSGGRESYEQY
NA | TRBV7-3 | ATKTRGGYT
NA | TRBV6-6 | ASSPRDFHTDTQY
NA | TRBV6-6 | ASSYSGQGYNEQF
NA | TRBV15 | ATSRGLTGELF
once | TRBV25-1 | ASRTGTYGYT
NA | TRBV7-9 | ASSLPGGGTDTQY
once | TRBV9 | ASSGDSNEQF
NA | TRBV19 | ASSQGAYSPLH
NA | TRBV14 | ASSPYKGNYGYT
few | TRBV9 | ASSVRNGAGLNGYT
once | TRBV5-1 | ASSLADTQY
NA | TRBV5-1 | ASSFSAGTYEQY
NA | TRBV7-8 | ASSANPGHGEAF
NA | TRBV7-9 | ASSLAGSEQY
once | TRBV7-8 | ASRGQMNTGELF
NA | TRBV7-9 | ASSLEPGRGEKLF